Below are 20 T cell receptor beta chains sequenced from a single sample in a study of read filtering for tumor transcriptome and immune sequencing. This library used roughly 400 ng RNA and molecular barcoded adaptors spanning alpha/delta and beta/gamma chains. TCRdb processed the reads anew with MiXCR; each CDR3 protein has one entry. The sample has 48,000 or so distinct CDR3 sequences; approximately 18% are singletons. Specimen: a population of CD138-negative cells sorted from bone marrow. The receptors were gathered from a donor at least 40 years old with multiple myeloma.

To note about this clonotype: This may come from a read error, since a much larger clone is one base off. CDR3: CASSHELAGGQETQYF. The CDR3 nucleotides are TGCGCCAGCAGCCACGAACTAGCGGGAGGCCAGGAGACCCAGTACTTC. The rearrangement links TRBV4-1 to TRBJ2-5; TRBD2 agrees at 12 bases. Germline V gives CDR1 MGHRA, CDR2 YSYEKL. The CDR3 is 16 amino acids. Trimming removed 3 bases from V and 5 bases from J; junction bases left unmatched: 7.

In its sample, this clonotype was seen once. This sequence joins TRBV21-1 and TRBJ2-5; no check of the table's D call, TRBD1, against the DNA was made. TRBV21-1 is a documented pseudogene. This CDR3 is built from 18 residues. The chain's CDR3 is CASGKMEGDRQPQETQYF. Here the CDR3 DNA reads TGTGCCAGCGGCAAAATGGAGGGGGACCGCCAACCCCAAGAGACCCAGTACTTC.

This clonotype occurred a few times. Being one base from a much bigger clone, this may be a read error. This sequence joins TRBV5-1 and TRBJ2-1; D is undetermined. There are 14 residues in the CDR3. Germline loops: CDR1 SGHRS, CDR2 YFSETQ. V lost 6 bases and J lost 8, with 18 bases in between. The CDR3 bases are TGCGCCAGCAAACCTGTGACGAACATTGATGAGCAGTTCTTC. It codes for CASKPVTNIDEQFF. Combining the CDR3 with reference TRBV5-1 and TRBJ2-1 gives the whole variable domain KAGVTQTPRYLIKTRGQQVTLSCSPISGHRSVSWYQQTPGQGLQFLFEYFSETQRNKGNFPGRFSGRQFSNSRSEMNVSTLELGDSALYLCASKPVTNIDEQFFGPGTRLTVL.

The chain combines TRBV20-1 with TRBJ2-7; either TRBD1 or TRBD2 may fit D (5 bases each). Looked up from germline, CDR1 is DFQATT and CDR2 is SNEGSKA (reference sequence). This CDR3 has 14 amino acids. V was pared by 1 base and J by 7 bases, with 17 bases between. The DNA of the CDR3 is TGCAGTGCTAGAGCCGAGGGGCGTGGAAAAGAGCAGTACTTC. Protein product: CSARAEGRGKEQYF.

This rearrangement joins TRBV5-1 to TRBJ2-2; tentative D call: TRBD1 (5 bases). Germline V gene lookup returns CDR1 SGHRS and CDR2 YFSETQ. The CDR3 consists of 14 residues. V gave up 6 bases and J gave up 4 bases, with 13 bases separating them. CDR3 nucleotide sequence: TGCGCCAGCATCCGTCGACAGACCACCGGGGAGCTGTTTTTT. As protein: CASIRRQTTGELFF.

This clonotype came up many times. Here the CDR3 reads CSASSGRSNQPQHF. The CDR3 region has the DNA TGCAGTGCTAGTAGCGGGAGGAGCAATCAGCCCCAGCATTTT. The rearrangement links TRBV20-1 to TRBJ1-5; no reliable D call. V was cut by 3 bases and J by 1 base, with 10 bases left in between. Germline V gene data show CDR1 as DFQATT and CDR2 as SNEGSKA (reference sequence). This CDR3 comprises 14 residues.

At least ten counts were recorded for this clonotype. This sequence joins TRBV20-1 and TRBJ2-7, with D possibly being TRBD1 or TRBD2 (5 bases each). V gave up 4 bases and J gave up 3 bases, with 16 bases separating them. The CDR3 runs 14 residues. Germline V gene sequence: CDR1 DFQATT, CDR2 SNEGSKA (reference sequence). The CDR3 region has the DNA TGCAGTGCTAACTTTAGGGCAGGGAGCTACGAGCAGTACTTC. The encoded protein is CSANFRAGSYEQYF.

This clonotype turned up a few times. A much larger clone differs from this one at a single base, so this may be a read error. The chain uses TRBV20-1 and TRBJ2-1, with no clear D. V was trimmed by 4 bases and J by 10 bases, leaving 8 bases between them. The CDR3 runs 10 residues. The germline gives CDR1 DFQATT, CDR2 SNEGSKA (reference sequence). CDR3 in DNA: TGCAGTGCTACTAAGGGAGAGCAGTTCTTC. As protein: CSATKGEQFF.

Comment on this clonotype: Germline and junction disagree at one end, which may indicate a read error. The J gene is TRBJ2-7, the V gene TRBV28, with TRBD2 matching over 9 bases. CDR1 is MDHEN, CDR2 SYDVKM, per germline. The CDR3 spans 13 residues. In DNA, the CDR3 is TGTGCCAGCAGGACTAGCGGAACTTACGAGCGGTACTTC. It yields the protein CASRTSGTYERYF. The whole variable domain, remainder taken from reference TRBV28 and TRBJ2-7, is DVKVTQSSRYLVKRTGEKVFLECVQDMDHENMFWYRQDPGLGLRLIYFSYDVKMKEKGDIPEGYSVSREKKERFSLILESASTNQTSMYLCASRTSGTYERYFGPGTRLTVT.

This clonotype was counted ten times or more. V gene TRBV9 combines with J gene TRBJ2-1, with D unclear. The CDR3 totals 16 residues. Germline CDR1 reads SGDLS; CDR2 reads YYNGEE. The V gene lost 0 bases and the J gene lost 2 bases, with 12 bases spanning the gap. For the CDR3, the DNA is TGTGCCAGCAGCGTAGGGTGGTCTCGAACCTACAATGAGCAGTTCTTC. Residues: CASSVGWSRTYNEQFF.

This clonotype was counted many times. The rearrangement joins TRBV5-1 to TRBJ2-6; 7 bases align to TRBD1. J was trimmed by 0 bases and V by 3 bases; bases with no gene match: 6. The CDR3 covers 17 residues. From germline, CDR1 is SGHRS and CDR2 YFSETQ. CDR3 protein: CASSYRGAGSGANVLTF. The CDR3 coding sequence is TGCGCCAGCAGCTACAGGGGTGCGGGCTCTGGGGCCAACGTCCTGACTTTC.

Ten or more counts support this clonotype. The chain is built from TRBV20-1 and TRBJ1-1, with D perhaps matching TRBD1 (5 bases). V shed 0 bases and J shed 2 bases, with 13 bases lying between them. This CDR3 is 15 amino acids long. The germline V gene has CDR1 DFQATT and CDR2 SNEGSKA (reference sequence). CDR3 DNA sequence: TGCAGTGCTAGAGATGGGGGTACACCAAACACTGAAGCTTTCTTT. This sequence encodes CSARDGGTPNTEAFF.

There are many counts of this clonotype. The chain uses TRBV5-1 and TRBJ1-1; perhaps TRBD1 as D (5 bases). Germline CDR1 is SGHRS and CDR2 is YFSETQ. CDR3 length equals 15 residues. V was cut by 0 bases and J by 4 bases, with 13 bases left in between. Here the CDR3 reads CASSLGLRVATEAFF. The CDR3 DNA reads TGCGCCAGCAGCTTGGGGCTCAGGGTGGCCACTGAAGCTTTCTTT. Combining the CDR3 with reference TRBV5-1 and TRBJ1-1 gives the whole variable domain KAGVTQTPRYLIKTRGQQVTLSCSPISGHRSVSWYQQTPGQGLQFLFEYFSETQRNKGNFPGRFSGRQFSNSRSEMNVSTLELGDSALYLCASSLGLRVATEAFFGQGTRLTVV.

A remark on this clonotype: This sequence may be a read error, since a much larger clone differs from it by one base. The chain combines TRBV7-9 with TRBJ1-1, with D hard to call. The CDR3 totals 13 residues. Between the trimmed V and J ends, which lost 1 base and 7 bases, there was a span of 10 bases. Germline V gene sequence: CDR1 SEHNR, CDR2 FQNEAQ (reference sequence). The CDR3 DNA sequence: TGTGCCAGCAGCTTAGTTGATACAGATGAAGCTTTCTTT. Translated: CASSLVDTDEAFF.

Many counts were recorded for this clonotype. This rearrangement joins TRBV2 to TRBJ2-3, with D possibly being TRBD2 (6 bases). Germline assignment: CDR1 SNHLY and CDR2 FYNNEI. With 2 bases removed from V and 10 bases from J, the gap between germline ends came to 10 bases. CDR3 length: 12 amino acids. Here the CDR3 reads CASSEQRVSQYF. The CDR3 DNA follows: TGTGCCAGCAGTGAACAGCGGGTCTCGCAGTATTTT.

This clonotype appeared many times. The V gene is TRBV7-2, the J gene TRBJ2-7; tentatively, D is TRBD1 (6 bases). V was cut by 4 bases and J by 12 bases, with 16 bases left in between. This CDR3 has 12 residues. Germline V gene data show CDR1 as SGHTA and CDR2 as FQGNSA. The CDR3 loop is CASSSDRPRRYF. In DNA form, the CDR3 reads TGTGCCAGCAGCTCCGACAGGCCGAGGCGGTACTTC. Using reference TRBV7-2 and TRBJ2-7 for the parts outside the CDR3, the full variable domain is GAGVSQSPSNKVTEKGKDVELRCDPISGHTALYWYRQSLGQGLEFLIYFQGNSAPDKSGLPSDRFSAERTGGSVSTLTIQRTQQEDSAVYLCASSSDRPRRYFGPGTRLTVT.

This clonotype is classed as medium-sized. The rearrangement joins TRBV24-1 to TRBJ2-1; 7 bases match TRBD1. The CDR3 covers 18 residues. Trimming took 4 bases from V and 4 from J; bases not matched to a gene: 15. Looked up from germline, CDR1 is KGHDR and CDR2 is SFDVKD. The CDR3 loop is CATSDSLTGQIEYNEQFF. CDR3 DNA: TGTGCCACCAGTGACTCCTTGACAGGGCAAATCGAATACAATGAGCAGTTCTTC.

This clonotype was picked up many times. The CDR3 region is CASSPRTWESKTQYF. CDR3 nucleotides: TGTGCCAGCAGCCCCCGGACATGGGAGTCGAAGACCCAGTACTTC. The chain is built from TRBV7-2 and TRBJ2-5; D may match TRBD1 or TRBD2 (5 bases each). Germline-derived CDR1 and CDR2 are SGHTA and FQGNSA. The CDR3 runs to 15 residues. Between the trimmed V and J ends, which lost 5 bases and 6 bases, there was a span of 19 bases.

This clonotype was seen ten or more times. The chain employs TRBV5-5 and TRBJ2-1; D is perhaps TRBD2 (5 bases). The germline CDR1 and CDR2 sequences are SGHKS and YYEKEE (reference sequence). V lost 6 bases and J 0 bases, leaving 7 bases between the germline ends. CDR3 length: 13 amino acids. CDR3 sequence reads: CASMGSSYNEQFF. DNA for the CDR3: TGTGCCAGCATGGGGAGCTCCTACAATGAGCAGTTCTTC.

This clonotype has more than one count but fewer than ten. The chain carries TRBV5-1 and TRBJ2-1; D tentatively reads TRBD1 or TRBD2 (5 bases each). Germline V lookup: CDR1 SGHRS, CDR2 YFSETQ. Trimming left V 5 bases short and J 0 bases short, with 12 bases between. This CDR3 region has 15 residues. CDR3 residues: CASRLRGSSYNEQFF. The CDR3 nucleotides read TGCGCCAGCAGGCTTCGGGGCAGCTCCTACAATGAGCAGTTCTTC.